Listed below are T cell receptor beta chains from one sample, sequenced in a study of PD-1 and CTLA-4 blockade in melanoma. Sequenced by immunoSEQ multiplex PCR; TCRdb stores in-frame clones only, minus some. Seen here are 20,000 or so clones, about 87% observed once, and the top ten hold 6% to 8.5%. Material: CD8+ T cells from peripheral blood, obtained before anti-PD-1 treatment. The origin of the receptors is a human donor with melanoma. The CDR3 runs from the conserved cysteine through the conserved F or W. A D gene is named only where the DNA matches it firmly. The size entry is marked missing in some rows and otherwise reads once, few, many or a size class.

J gene	D gene	V gene	CDR3 length	clone size	CDR3 DNA	CDR3 protein
TRBJ2-7	NA	TRBV7-9	14	NA	TGTGCCAGCAGCTTAGCGCTAGGGGACGACGAGCAGTACTTC	CASSLALGDDEQYF
TRBJ1-5	NA	TRBV6-2/TRBV6-3	15	NA	TGTGCCAGCAGTAATTACGTGGACTACAATCAGCCCCAGCATTTT	CASSNYVDYNQPQHF
TRBJ2-1	TRBD2	TRBV5-4	15	NA	TGTGCCAGCAGCTTGGAAGCGGGGGCCTACAATGAGCAGTTCTTC	CASSLEAGAYNEQFF
TRBJ2-3	TRBD2	TRBV29-1	15	once	TGCAGCGTTGAAGAGGGGACTAGCATCACAGATACGCAGTATTTT	CSVEEGTSITDTQYF
TRBJ2-2	NA	TRBV6-6	13	NA	TGTGCCGGGGCGGAGACGAACACCGGGGAGCTGTTTTTT	CAGAETNTGELFF